The 20 T cell receptor beta chains given below trace back to one sample, sequenced in a study of OX40 agonist ivuxolimab in advanced cancers. Clones were sequenced by immunoSEQ multiplex PCR, and TCRdb holds only the in-frame ones, with some missing. The table lists 73,000 or so clones, 80% to 90% of them singletons. The input for sequencing was CD4+ or CD8+ T cells sorted from blood, taken in a trial of the OX40 agonist ivuxolimab. All receptors derive from an adult with an advanced solid tumor such as melanoma, head and neck, liver or kidney cancer.

CDR3 in DNA: TGTGCCAGCAGCTTAGGAGGTGCTAGCACAGATACGCAGTATTTT. Translation gives CASSLGGASTDTQYF. The gene calls are TRBV7-9 and TRBJ2-3; no firm D call. CDR1 SEHNR and CDR2 FQNEAQ come from the germline V gene (reference sequence). The CDR3 extends over 15 amino acids. V shed 1 base and J shed 0 bases, with 8 bases lying between them.

The chain has TRBV11-2 and TRBJ2-1; D is perhaps TRBD2 (5 bases). The germline V gene encodes CDR1 SGHAT and CDR2 FQNNGV. CDR3 length: 14 amino acids. Trimming left V 0 bases short and J 3 bases short, with 6 bases between. CDR3 nucleotides: TGTGCCAGCAGCTTAGAAGACTACTACAATGAGCAGTTCTTC. This sequence encodes CASSLEDYYNEQFF.

The rearrangement uses TRBV5-1 and TRBJ2-2, with 8 bases fitting TRBD1. The CDR3 is 16 residues long. The V gene end was trimmed by 4 bases and the J gene end by 7 bases; junction bases not matched to a gene: 12. The germline V gene encodes CDR1 SGHRS and CDR2 YFSETQ. The CDR3 DNA reads as TGCGCCAGCAGCCCCCGACAGGGGCAGGGTAGCGGGGAGCTGTTTTTT. It codes for CASSPRQGQGSGELFF.

The rearrangement joins TRBV7-3 to TRBJ1-1; D is perhaps TRBD1 (5 bases). With 5 bases removed from V and 4 bases from J, the gap between germline ends came to 11 bases. The CDR3 contains 13 residues. CDR1 and CDR2 from the germline V gene are SGHTA and FQGTGA. The CDR3 sequence is CASSPAGGTEAFF. In DNA, the CDR3 is TGTGCCAGCAGCCCCGCGGGGGGCACTGAAGCTTTCTTT.

A single count supports this clone. This chain joins TRBV6-5 and TRBJ1-4; D is possibly TRBD1 (6 bases). This CDR3 region has 15 residues. CDR1 is MNHEY and CDR2 is SVGAGI in the germline V gene. V lost 0 bases, J lost 8 bases, and 13 bases lay in between. Here the CDR3 reads CASSYSRGRREKLFF. CDR3 nucleotides: TGTGCCAGCAGTTACTCCAGGGGTAGAAGGGAAAAACTGTTTTTT.

For the CDR3, the DNA is TGTGCCAGCTCACCGTCCAGCTCCCGCATGAACACTGAAGCTTTCTTT. This sequence encodes CASSPSSSRMNTEAFF. This chain uses TRBV18 with TRBJ1-1; no clear D gene. The CDR3 extends over 16 amino acids. The germline V and J ends were trimmed by 3 bases and 0 bases, with 14 bases remaining between them. CDR1 and CDR2 (germline): KGHSH, LQKENI.

The V call is TRBV27, the J call TRBJ2-5; a weak D match, TRBD2 (6 bases). Looked up from germline, CDR1 is MNHEY and CDR2 is SMNVEV (reference sequence). Trimming took 1 base from V and 2 from J, leaving 11 bases between them. This CDR3 spans 15 amino acids. CDR3: CASSLFNGRQETQYF. CDR3 in DNA: TGTGCCAGCAGTTTATTCAACGGGAGACAAGAGACCCAGTACTTC.

The V call is TRBV5-4, the J call TRBJ2-4, with TRBD1 identical over 7 bases. After removal of 0 bases from V and 8 bases from J, the junction contained 8 bases not matched to a gene. From germline, CDR1 is SGHNT and CDR2 YYREEE (reference sequence). The length of the CDR3 is 15 residues. The CDR3 here is CASSLDPTGWDIQYF. Written as DNA, the CDR3 is TGTGCCAGCAGCTTGGATCCGACAGGGTGGGACATTCAGTACTTC. Supplemented by reference TRBV5-4 and TRBJ2-4, the full variable domain reads ETGVTQSPTHLIKTRGQQVTLRCSSQSGHNTVSWYQQALGQGPQFIFQYYREEENGRGNFPPRFSGLQFPNYSSELNVNALELDDSALYLCASSLDPTGWDIQYFGAGTRLSVL.

This chain connects TRBV19 to TRBJ2-2; maybe TRBD2 (6 bases). Trimming stripped 0 bases from V and 0 bases from J, with 17 bases between. The CDR3 has 19 residues. In germline, CDR1 is LNHDA, CDR2 SQIVND (reference sequence). Here the CDR3 reads CASSIDPPGVIANTGELFF. CDR3 nucleotides: TGTGCCAGTAGTATAGATCCGCCGGGGGTCATCGCGAACACCGGGGAGCTGTTTTTT. The full variable domain, rest sourced from reference TRBV19 and TRBJ2-2, is DGGITQSPKYLFRKEGQNVTLSCEQNLNHDAMYWYRQDPGQGLRLIYYSQIVNDFQKGDIAEGYSVSREKKESFPLTVTSAQKNPTAFYLCASSIDPPGVIANTGELFFGEGSRLTVL.

The chain has TRBV9 and TRBJ1-1; D remains unclear. The germline V gene encodes CDR1 SGDLS and CDR2 YYNGEE. The CDR3 has 13 residues. V was pared by 0 bases and J by 12 bases, with 15 bases between. For the CDR3, the DNA is TGTGCCAGCAGCGTAGCAGAGGCGGGCGGAACTTTCTTT. This sequence encodes CASSVAEAGGTFF.

The CDR3 nucleotides are TGTGCCAGCAGTGAACGACAGGGTACCTTCTATGGCTACACCTTC. Its translation: CASSERQGTFYGYTF. This sequence joins TRBV6-1 and TRBJ1-2; TRBD1 matches 7 bases. This CDR3 contains 15 residues. V trimming: 2 bases; J trimming: 4 bases; junction bases outside the gene matches: 7. In germline, CDR1 is MNHNS, CDR2 SASEGT.

The genes are TRBV5-4 and TRBJ2-7, with D uncertain. With 0 bases removed from V and 6 bases from J, the gap between germline ends came to 13 bases. The germline CDR1 and CDR2 sequences are SGHNT and YYREEE (reference sequence). This CDR3 is built from 14 residues. CDR3 nucleotides: TGTGCCAGCAGCTTGGCCTCAAGAGGACGCGAGCAGTACTTC. Its translation is CASSLASRGREQYF.

The J gene is TRBJ1-2, the V gene TRBV5-4, with TRBD1 identical over 7 bases. The CDR3 spans 14 residues. With 4 bases clipped from V and 2 bases from J, the junction kept 5 bases outside the gene matches. Germline V lookup: CDR1 SGHNT, CDR2 YYREEE (reference sequence). The CDR3 sequence: CASSPSGQNYGYTF. CDR3 coding DNA: TGTGCCAGCAGCCCCTCGGGACAGAACTATGGCTACACCTTC.

The chain recombines TRBV18 with TRBJ2-3; TRBD1 matches 8 bases. From germline, CDR1 is KGHSH and CDR2 LQKENI. This CDR3 spans 15 amino acids. The V and J ends lost 6 bases and 0 bases, in that order; junction bases with no gene match: 5. The CDR3 DNA reads as TGTGCCAGCTCTCGAGGACAGGGTAGCACAGATACGCAGTATTTT. The encoded protein is CASSRGQGSTDTQYF.

The rearrangement uses TRBV5-1 and TRBJ2-3, with D possibly called TRBD1 or TRBD2 (5 bases each). Germline CDR1 SGHRS, CDR2 YFSETQ. V was cut by 0 bases and J by 5 bases, with 10 bases left in between. This CDR3 is 14 amino acids long. The CDR3 spells CASSLGGVRDTQYF. DNA of the CDR3: TGCGCCAGCAGCTTGGGAGGGGTGAGAGATACGCAGTATTTT. Using reference TRBV5-1 and TRBJ2-3 for the parts outside the CDR3, the full variable domain is KAGVTQTPRYLIKTRGQQVTLSCSPISGHRSVSWYQQTPGQGLQFLFEYFSETQRNKGNFPGRFSGRQFSNSRSEMNVSTLELGDSALYLCASSLGGVRDTQYFGPGTRLTVL.

The chain links TRBV5-1 to TRBJ2-5; 10 bases line up with TRBD2. The V gene end was trimmed by 1 base and the J gene end by 1 base; junction bases not matched to a gene: 4. The CDR3 consists of 16 residues. Per the germline V gene, CDR1 is SGHRS and CDR2 is YFSETQ. CDR3 sequence reads: CASSLKLAGVQETQYF. The CDR3 nucleotides are TGCGCCAGCAGCTTGAAGCTAGCGGGGGTCCAAGAGACCCAGTACTTC.

The rearrangement joins TRBV4-1 to TRBJ2-7; TRBD1 aligns across 8 bases. The V segment lost 4 bases and the J segment 3 bases; nucleotides outside the gene matches: 5. The CDR3 is 14 residues long. Germline values: CDR1 MGHRA, CDR2 YSYEKL. DNA for the CDR3: TGCGCCAGCAGCCGAGGACAGGGTTTCTACGAGCAGTACTTC. This encodes CASSRGQGFYEQYF.

The CDR3 loop reads CASSFITQGSTEAFF. The CDR3 DNA follows: TGCGCCAGCAGCTTTATAACACAGGGGAGCACTGAAGCTTTCTTT. The rearrangement joins TRBV5-1 to TRBJ1-1; 7 bases are a match to TRBD1. Germline V gene sequence: CDR1 SGHRS, CDR2 YFSETQ. The V segment lost 2 bases and the J segment 4 bases; nucleotides outside the gene matches: 8. This CDR3 is 15 amino acids long.

This chain links TRBV4-1 with TRBJ1-1, with 7 bases aligning to TRBD1. V was clipped by 0 bases and J by 4 bases; unmatched bases: 11. Germline lookup yields CDR1 MGHRA and CDR2 YSYEKL. This CDR3 has 17 amino acids. CDR3 nucleotide sequence: TGCGCCAGCAGCCAAGATCGGGCAGGGGGAAGGGGCACTGAAGCTTTCTTT. This encodes CASSQDRAGGRGTEAFF.

In its sample, this clone was seen a few times. The chain carries TRBV7-2 and TRBJ2-2; D gene ambiguous. This CDR3 is built from 16 residues. Germline lookup yields CDR1 SGHTA and CDR2 FQGNSA. V was cut by 5 bases and J by 5 bases, with 18 bases left in between. The CDR3 coding sequence is TGTGCCAGCAGCCCGGGTACTGCTCGAAGGACCGGGGAGCTGTTTTTT. Protein sequence: CASSPGTARRTGELFF.